The sequence of this T cell receptor (beta chain) was determined in a study of T cell responses to AZD1222 COVID-19 vaccine. The study, taken as a whole, reports: Donor demographics were predominantly white British with a female majority; clonal diversity may be underestimated. Regions left unmutated in variants are reportedly the target of nearly half of spike-specific TCRs.

This CDR3 is built from 15 residues. The V segment lost 3 bases and the J segment 4 bases; nucleotides outside the gene matches: 6. Germline values: CDR1 SGHNT, CDR2 YYREEE (reference sequence). To note about this clone: Its specificity is unknown.

Sequencing was performed with immunoSEQ multiplex PCR; in TCRdb, only in-frame clones are kept and a portion is missing. The data show more than 150,000 clones, about nine tenths seen once. This chain joins TRBV5-4 and TRBJ2-7, with 11 bases matching TRBD2. The sequence was obtained from an adult who received the AZD1222 COVID-19 vaccine. The material sequenced was peripheral blood, taken 28 days after the second AZD1222 dose. This chain's CDR3 is CASSWGGTSGYEQYF. The CDR3 coding sequence is TGTGCCAGCAGCTGGGGGGGGACTAGCGGTTACGAGCAGTACTTC.